Listed here are 26 T cell receptor beta chains from one sample, sequenced in a study of early T cells in non-severe SARS-CoV-2 infection. A single record per CDR3 protein comes from TCRdb applying MiXCR to the 5' RACE reads. The repertoire holds more than 40,000 distinct CDR3 sequences, with over 5% as singletons. Specimen: whole blood, collected at baseline. The receptors stem from an adult who was a healthcare worker with PCR-confirmed SARS-CoV-2 infection or an uninfected control (not recorded which).

By proportion, this clonotype is medium-sized (0.01 to 0.1%). The CDR3, as DNA: TGCAGTGCTAGAGAGGGGGGAGACACCGGGGAGCTGTTTTTT. Translation: CSAREGGDTGELFF. This chain uses TRBV20-1 with TRBJ2-2; possibly TRBD2 for D (6 bases). Per the germline V gene, CDR1 is DFQATT and CDR2 is SNEGSKA (reference sequence). This CDR3 comprises 14 residues. V was pared by 0 bases and J by 3 bases, with 8 bases between.

This clonotype was seen at least ten times. This chain uses TRBV5-6 with TRBJ2-1; D unclear. The germline gives CDR1 SGHDT, CDR2 YYEEEE. This CDR3 comprises 12 residues. V lost 0 bases, J lost 10 bases, and 8 bases lay in between. The CDR3 reads CASSLGGIEQFF. The CDR3 region has the DNA TGTGCCAGCAGCTTGGGAGGAATCGAGCAGTTCTTC.

The chain uses TRBV6-6 and TRBJ2-7; possibly TRBD1 for D (5 bases). Trimming left V 5 bases short and J 5 bases short, with 10 bases between. CDR1 is MNHNY, CDR2 SVGAGI, per germline (reference sequence). The CDR3 loop spans 12 amino acids. CDR3 loop: CASSHQGHEQYF. The CDR3 DNA follows: TGTGCCAGCAGTCACCAGGGCCACGAGCAGTACTTC.

This clonotype was recorded at least ten times. The rearrangement joins TRBV7-9 to TRBJ2-7, with no clear D. With 2 bases removed from V and 1 base from J, the gap between germline ends came to 3 bases. The CDR3 is 12 residues long. CDR1 is SEHNR, CDR2 FQNEAQ, per germline (reference sequence). The CDR3 coding sequence is TGTGCCAGCAGCTTAAATTCCTACGAGCAGTACTTC. Residues: CASSLNSYEQYF. Full variable domain (remainder filled in from reference TRBV7-9 and TRBJ2-7): DTGVSQNPRHKITKRGQNVTFRCDPISEHNRLYWYRQTLGQGPEFLTYFQNEAQLEKSRLLSDRFSAERPKGSFSTLEIQRTEQGDSAMYLCASSLNSYEQYFGPGTRLTVT.

This clonotype was seen at least ten times. Here the CDR3 reads CASSLLAGVRNEQFF. The CDR3 DNA is TGTGCCAGCAGTCTACTAGCGGGAGTTCGCAATGAGCAGTTCTTC. V and J are TRBV28 and TRBJ2-1, with 11 bases fitting TRBD2. Looked up from germline, CDR1 is MDHEN and CDR2 is SYDVKM. With V trimmed by 5 bases and J by 6 bases, 6 bases remained unmatched. This CDR3 contains 15 residues.

This clonotype showed up many times. V and J are TRBV27 and TRBJ1-2; D remains ambiguous. The CDR3 has 14 amino acids. The V and J ends lost 3 bases and 1 base respectively, with 9 bases between them. Germline V gene data show CDR1 as MNHEY and CDR2 as SMNVEV (reference sequence). The CDR3 bases are TGTGCCAGCAGTTTTGGATACGGTAACTATGGCTACACCTTC. This encodes CASSFGYGNYGYTF.

This clonotype has a count of ten or more. The J gene is TRBJ2-1, the V gene TRBV27; TRBD2 might be the D (5 bases). The V end lost 5 bases, the J end lost 7 bases, and 12 bases lay between the germline ends. Germline CDR1 and CDR2: MNHEY and SMNVEV (reference sequence). The CDR3 runs to 13 residues. The CDR3 protein is CASSRLGGNEQFF. CDR3 coding DNA: TGTGCCAGCAGTCGTCTAGGAGGAAATGAGCAGTTCTTC.

This clonotype was observed at least ten times. The J gene is TRBJ1-4, the V gene TRBV7-9; 10 positions match TRBD1. Germline values: CDR1 SEHNR, CDR2 FQNEAQ (reference sequence). The V segment lost 0 bases and the J segment 8 bases; nucleotides outside the gene matches: 12. CDR3 length: 18 residues. CDR3 protein: CASSLADPDRGRNEKLFF. DNA of the CDR3: TGTGCCAGCAGCTTAGCCGACCCCGACAGGGGGCGCAACGAAAAACTGTTTTTT.

This clonotype has ten or more counts. The J gene is TRBJ2-1, the V gene TRBV30; TRBD2 aligns across 8 bases. Germline CDR1 is GTSNPN and CDR2 is SVGIG (reference sequence). The CDR3 has 12 residues. J lost 8 bases, V lost 8 bases, and 8 bases had no gene match. CDR3 sequence reads: CAGQSGSYEQFF. CDR3 DNA sequence: TGTGCCGGGCAGAGCGGGAGCTATGAGCAGTTCTTC. Full variable domain (remainder filled in from reference TRBV30 and TRBJ2-1): SQTIHQWPATLVQPVGSPLSLECTVEGTSNPNLYWYRQAAGRGLQLLFYSVGIGQISSEVPQNLSASRPQDRQFILSSKKLLLSDSGFYLCAGQSGSYEQFFGPGTRLTVL.

Ten or more counts support this clonotype. V and J are TRBV6-1 and TRBJ2-7, with a tentative D call TRBD2 (5 bases). The germline V and J ends were trimmed by 0 bases and 3 bases, with 9 bases remaining between them. There are 14 residues in the CDR3. Looked up from germline, CDR1 is MNHNS and CDR2 is SASEGT. Here the CDR3 DNA reads TGTGCCAGCAGTGAAGCATTAGGAGGCTACGAGCAGTACTTC. Protein sequence: CASSEALGGYEQYF.

In regard to this clonotype: A much larger clone differs from this one at a single base, so this may be a read error. The J gene is TRBJ2-5, the V gene TRBV19; the match to TRBD1 covers 7 bases. There are 13 residues in the CDR3. Germline V CDR1 and CDR2: LNHDA, SQIVND (reference sequence). V lost 9 bases to trimming and J lost 1 base; unmatched junction nucleotides: 5. CDR3 sequence: CASRDSGQETQYF. CDR3 DNA sequence: TGTGCCAGCCGGGACAGTGGCCAAGAGACCCAGTACTTC.

This chain joins TRBV28 and TRBJ2-5; no reliable D call. V gave up 6 bases and J gave up 5 bases, with 13 bases separating them. In germline, CDR1 is MDHEN, CDR2 SYDVKM. The length of the CDR3 is 13 residues. The CDR3: CASSIPIMETQYF. The CDR3 nucleotides read TGTGCCAGCAGCATTCCAATCATGGAGACCCAGTACTTC. Looking up the rest from reference TRBV28 and TRBJ2-5 gives the full variable domain: DVKVTQSSRYLVKRTGEKVFLECVQDMDHENMFWYRQDPGLGLRLIYFSYDVKMKEKGDIPEGYSVSREKKERFSLILESASTNQTSMYLCASSIPIMETQYFGPGTRLLVL.

This clonotype was recorded many times. This chain joins TRBV5-1 and TRBJ1-1; D remains unclear. Germline CDR1 SGHRS, CDR2 YFSETQ. The CDR3 length is 14 residues. The V gene lost 4 bases and the J gene lost 5 bases, with 15 bases spanning the gap. DNA of the CDR3: TGCGCCAGCAGCGGCGATGGATCGTTAACTGAAGCTTTCTTT. It yields the protein CASSGDGSLTEAFF.

This clonotype was counted between two and nine times. The genes are TRBV6-5 and TRBJ1-1; 7 positions agree with TRBD1. The CDR3 is made up of 15 amino acids. V shed 0 bases, J shed 6 bases, and the junction held 7 bases outside the gene matches. Germline lookup yields CDR1 MNHEY and CDR2 SVGAGI. CDR3 nucleotides: TGTGCCAGCAGTTACTCGGGGACAGCTACCGCTGAAGCTTTCTTT. Translation gives CASSYSGTATAEAFF.

This clonotype came up many times. The rearrangement joins TRBV28 to TRBJ2-5; 10 bases fit TRBD1. This CDR3 is 15 amino acids long. Germline-derived CDR1 and CDR2 are MDHEN and SYDVKM. Unmatched junction bases numbered 8, after V lost 6 bases and J lost 4 bases. CDR3 region: CASSLDRGRLETQYF. The CDR3 DNA reads as TGTGCCAGCAGCCTTGACAGGGGGCGGTTAGAGACCCAGTACTTC.

This clonotype was seen repeatedly, ten times or more. This rearrangement joins TRBV18 to TRBJ1-6, with no clear D. The CDR3 contains 15 residues. V was shortened by 2 bases and J by 3 bases, with 8 bases between the two germline ends. Per the germline V gene, CDR1 is KGHSH and CDR2 is LQKENI. CDR3 protein: CASSPVGNYNSPLHF. The CDR3 nucleotides read TGTGCCAGCTCACCAGTCGGGAACTATAATTCACCCCTCCACTTT.

This clonotype was counted ten times or more. This chain connects TRBV19 to TRBJ1-4, with D unclear. The CDR3 sequence is 14 residues long. The V gene lost 7 bases and the J gene lost 4 bases, with 13 bases spanning the gap. Germline CDR1 reads LNHDA; CDR2 reads SQIVND (reference sequence). The CDR3 loop reads CASNIGRNNEKLFF. DNA for the CDR3: TGTGCCAGTAATATTGGCCGAAATAATGAAAAACTGTTTTTT.

The chain links TRBV5-5 to TRBJ2-1; D unclear. CDR3 length equals 14 residues. Trimming shortened V by 4 bases and J by 8 bases, and 16 bases separated the two germline ends. Germline V lookup: CDR1 SGHKS, CDR2 YYEKEE (reference sequence). CDR3 protein: CASSGDSRRDEQFF. For the CDR3, the DNA is TGTGCCAGCAGCGGCGACTCCCGCCGTGATGAGCAGTTCTTC.

In this sample, this clonotype turned up many times. This sequence joins TRBV12-3 or TRBV12-4 and TRBJ1-6; D is possibly TRBD1 (6 bases). The CDR3 runs to 14 residues. V shed 4 bases and J shed 5 bases, with 9 bases lying between them. This CDR3 reads CASSSGQNNSPLHF. CDR3 nucleotide sequence: TGTGCCAGCAGTTCGGGACAAAATAATTCACCCCTCCACTTT.

This clonotype came up many times. CDR3 loop: CASSGGFGGYEQYF. Here the CDR3 DNA reads TGTGCCAGCAGTGGTGGTTTTGGCGGATACGAGCAGTACTTC. The chain is built from TRBV25-1 and TRBJ2-7; D call uncertain. The CDR3 contains 14 residues. V lost 4 bases and J 4 bases, leaving 14 bases between the germline ends. Germline CDR1 MGHDK, CDR2 SYGVNS.

This clonotype appeared many times. CDR3 protein: CASSAERGVGELFF. In DNA form, the CDR3 reads TGTGCCAGCAGTGCCGAAAGGGGGGTAGGGGAGCTGTTTTTT. The chain joins TRBV6-1 to TRBJ2-2; TRBD1 or TRBD2 may be the D gene (6 bases each). CDR1 is MNHNS and CDR2 is SASEGT in the germline V gene. The CDR3 is 14 residues long. The V gene lost 4 bases and the J gene lost 8 bases, with 14 bases spanning the gap.

There are many counts of this clonotype. This rearrangement joins TRBV10-2 to TRBJ2-1; D is ambiguous. Germline CDR1 and CDR2: WSHSY and SAAADI. This CDR3 is built from 18 residues. The V and J ends lost 2 bases and 0 bases respectively, with 17 bases between them. CDR3 in DNA: TGCGCCAGCAGTGAGCCGTTGGACCTTTCACCCTCCTACAATGAGCAGTTCTTC. It translates to CASSEPLDLSPSYNEQFF.

This clonotype was counted ten times or more. The chain uses TRBV4-1 and TRBJ2-7, with no clear D. CDR1 is MGHRA and CDR2 is YSYEKL in the germline V gene. The CDR3 contains 14 residues. With 1 base removed from V and 2 bases from J, the gap between germline ends came to 9 bases. The CDR3 sequence is CASSQVKSTYEQYF. Here the CDR3 DNA reads TGCGCCAGCAGCCAAGTTAAGAGCACCTACGAGCAGTACTTC.

In its sample, this clonotype was seen many times. The rearrangement links TRBV6-5 to TRBJ1-1; 7 nucleotides agree with TRBD1. V was clipped by 4 bases and J by 4 bases; unmatched bases: 9. Per germline, CDR1 MNHEY and CDR2 SVGAGI. This CDR3 is 15 amino acids long. CDR3 region: CASSLGQVGATEAFF. The CDR3 DNA sequence: TGTGCCAGCAGTTTAGGACAGGTTGGGGCCACTGAAGCTTTCTTT.

This clonotype was found a few times. CDR3 amino acids: CASSLGPNQPQHF. The CDR3 nucleotides read TGTGCCAGCAGCTTAGGGCCCAATCAGCCCCAGCATTTT. The J gene is TRBJ1-5, the V gene TRBV11-2; no clear D. The CDR3 sequence is 13 residues long. CDR1 SGHAT and CDR2 FQNNGV come from the germline V gene. With 1 base removed from V and 3 bases from J, the gap between germline ends came to 4 bases.

This clonotype was detected ten times or more. The V and J genes are TRBV28 and TRBJ1-6, with D tentatively TRBD1 (6 bases). This CDR3 is 13 amino acids long. Trimming left V 7 bases short and J 9 bases short, with 13 bases between. Germline V CDR1 and CDR2: MDHEN, SYDVKM. The CDR3 sequence: CASKRGTGSPLHF. The CDR3 DNA reads as TGTGCCAGCAAAAGGGGGACGGGTTCACCCCTCCACTTT.